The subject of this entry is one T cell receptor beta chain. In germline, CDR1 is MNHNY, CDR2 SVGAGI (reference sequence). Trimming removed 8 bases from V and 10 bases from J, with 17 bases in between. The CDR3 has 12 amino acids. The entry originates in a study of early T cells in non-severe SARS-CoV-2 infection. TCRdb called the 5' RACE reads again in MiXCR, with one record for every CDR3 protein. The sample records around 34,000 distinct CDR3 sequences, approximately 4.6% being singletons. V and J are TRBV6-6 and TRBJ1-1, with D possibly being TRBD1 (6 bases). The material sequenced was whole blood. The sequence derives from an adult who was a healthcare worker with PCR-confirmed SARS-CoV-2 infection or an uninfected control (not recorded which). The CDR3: CASRPAEQGAFF. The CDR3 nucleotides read TGTGCCAGCCGACCGGCGGAACAGGGAGCTTTCTTT.